These T cell receptor beta chains were read from a single sample in a study of T cells in Graves' hyperthyroidism and ophthalmopathy. TCRdb itself ran the multiplex PCR reads through MiXCR, one entry per CDR3 protein. The sample carries a few hundred thousand distinct CDR3 sequences, roughly an eighth recorded once. The sample consisted of blood. These TCRs come from a middle-aged woman with Graves' ophthalmopathy. CDR3s include the opening cysteine and the closing phenylalanine or tryptophan. The D gene is left open where the match is weak. Clone size is stated in some rows and not others, as once, few, many or a class when expanded.

size: few
V: TRBV20-1
D: NA
J: TRBJ2-7
DNA: TGCAGTGCTAGTAGGCTTGTGGCCAGCTCCTACGAGCAGTACTTC
CDR3: CSASRLVASSYEQYF

size: many
V: TRBV20-1
D: NA
J: TRBJ2-1
DNA: TGCAGTGCCCAGGGGGGCAGGGATAATGAGCAGTTCTTC
CDR3: CSAQGGRDNEQFF

size: few
V: TRBV19
D: NA
J: TRBJ1-6
DNA: TGTGCCAGTAGCACAAGGAATTCACCCCTCCACTTT
CDR3: CASSTRNSPLHF

size: many
V: TRBV24-1
D: NA
J: TRBJ2-1
DNA: TGTGCCACCAGTGGACAGGCGGGACTGAGCTCCTACAATGAGCAGTTCTTC
CDR3: CATSGQAGLSSYNEQFF

size: many
V: TRBV20-1
D: TRBD1
J: TRBJ1-2
DNA: TGCAGTGCTAGACCTGTAAGGGACAGGGGGCCCTATGGCTACACCTTC
CDR3: CSARPVRDRGPYGYTF

size: few
V: TRBV20-1
D: TRBD1
J: TRBJ1-5
DNA: TGCAGTGCTAGGGGTTTCTATGGGGACAGAACGATTAGGGACATGCAGCATTTT
CDR3: CSARGFYGDRTIRDMQHF

size: many
V: TRBV7-8
D: TRBD1
J: TRBJ2-1
DNA: TGTGCCAGCAGCTTATACAGGGGGATCCGAGAATTTAGCTCCTACAATGAGCAGTTCTTC
CDR3: CASSLYRGIREFSSYNEQFF

size: few
V: TRBV7-9
D: TRBD1
J: TRBJ1-2
DNA: TGTGCCAGCAGCTCTCCAGGGGACAGCTTATTCGATGGCTACACCTTC
CDR3: CASSSPGDSLFDGYTF

size: few
V: TRBV20-1
D: TRBD1
J: TRBJ2-7
DNA: TGCAGTGCTAGGGGCAGGGGGCTTGGCGAGCAGTACTTC
CDR3: CSARGRGLGEQYF

size: many
V: TRBV9
D: TRBD1
J: TRBJ2-1
DNA: TGTGCCAGCAGCCAAGACCGGGACAGGGAATACAATGAGCAGTTCTTC
CDR3: CASSQDRDREYNEQFF

size: NA
V: TRBV11-2
D: TRBD2
J: TRBJ2-3
DNA: TGTGCCAGCAGCGTGCTAGCGGGGGCAGATACGCAGTATTTT
CDR3: CASSVLAGADTQYF

size: many
V: TRBV2
D: TRBD2
J: TRBJ2-2
DNA: TGTGCCAGCAAACTAGCGGGAGAAGGCACCGGGGAGCTGTTTTTT
CDR3: CASKLAGEGTGELFF

size: many
V: TRBV7-2
D: TRBD2
J: TRBJ2-1
DNA: TGTGCCAGCAGCCGAAATAGCGGGGGGGTTTTGAATGAGCAGTTCTTC
CDR3: CASSRNSGGVLNEQFF

size: NA
V: TRBV10-3
D: NA
J: TRBJ2-7
DNA: TGTGCCATCAGTGATCGTGGTGGCAGTAGCTCCTACGAGCAGTACTTC
CDR3: CAISDRGGSSSYEQYF

size: NA
V: TRBV6-5
D: NA
J: TRBJ2-1
DNA: TGTGCCGGCAGTTACTCGGTCCAGACGGGGCGCGGGGAGCAGTTCTTC
CDR3: CAGSYSVQTGRGEQFF

size: many
V: TRBV6-1
D: NA
J: TRBJ2-5
DNA: TGTGCCAGCAAGTCCGGACTGGGAAGGGAGACCCAGTACTTC
CDR3: CASKSGLGRETQYF

size: few
V: TRBV20-1
D: NA
J: TRBJ2-5
DNA: TGCAGTGCTAATCACGGAATAATTAAAGAGACCCAGTACTTC
CDR3: CSANHGIIKETQYF

size: many
V: TRBV20-1
D: TRBD1
J: TRBJ2-7
DNA: TGCAGTGCGGGACGGAACAGGGGTTGGACCTACGAGCAGTACTTC
CDR3: CSAGRNRGWTYEQYF

size: few
V: TRBV2
D: TRBD1
J: TRBJ1-6
DNA: TGTGTCAGCAGGGAATACACAGGGGAGGTGGCCCTCCACTTT
CDR3: CVSREYTGEVALHF

size: few
V: TRBV5-6
D: TRBD1
J: TRBJ1-2
DNA: TGTGCCAGCAGCACCATAACAGGGGTCTATGGCTACACCTTC
CDR3: CASSTITGVYGYTF

size: many
V: TRBV11-3
D: NA
J: TRBJ2-3
DNA: TGTGCCAGCAGCTTAGTTCGGGGGAGCACAGATACGCAGTATTTT
CDR3: CASSLVRGSTDTQYF

size: NA
V: TRBV4-1
D: NA
J: TRBJ2-1
DNA: TGCGCCAGCAGCCAAGATCCCACTAGCTTCAATGAGCAGTTCTTC
CDR3: CASSQDPTSFNEQFF

size: many
V: TRBV7-8
D: TRBD1
J: TRBJ1-5
DNA: TGTGCCAGCAGCACGAACAGGGGGCACAATCAGCCCCAGCATTTT
CDR3: CASSTNRGHNQPQHF

size: many
V: TRBV12-5
D: NA
J: TRBJ1-1
DNA: TGTGCTAGTGGTTCCCCCTTACAGGAAGCTTTCTTT
CDR3: CASGSPLQEAFF

size: many
V: TRBV28
D: NA
J: TRBJ1-2
DNA: TGTGCCAGCAGTTTTGGGTTGGAAGGCTACACCTTC
CDR3: CASSFGLEGYTF

size: many
V: TRBV11-3
D: NA
J: TRBJ2-2
DNA: TGTGCCAGTGGGAGATACACCGGGGAGCTGTTTTTT
CDR3: CASGRYTGELFF

size: many
V: TRBV28
D: NA
J: TRBJ1-5
DNA: TGTGCCAGCAGTTGGGGCGCATTATCCTCCAATCAGCCCCAGCATTTT
CDR3: CASSWGALSSNQPQHF

size: once
V: TRBV28
D: TRBD1
J: TRBJ1-5
DNA: TGTGCCAGCATCACCCAGGGGGGACAGCCCCAGCATTTT
CDR3: CASITQGGQPQHF

size: few
V: TRBV5-1
D: NA
J: TRBJ2-7
DNA: TGCGCCAGCCGTCTGTCGAATAGGGCCTACGAGCAGTACTTC
CDR3: CASRLSNRAYEQYF

size: many
V: TRBV6-1
D: NA
J: TRBJ2-3
DNA: TGTGCCAGCAGTGAGCAGAGATCTAGCACAGATACGCAGTATTTT
CDR3: CASSEQRSSTDTQYF

size: many
V: TRBV11-2
D: NA
J: TRBJ2-1
DNA: TGTGCCAGCAGCTTAGCGGGCGTGGGTGAGCAGTTCTTC
CDR3: CASSLAGVGEQFF

size: few
V: TRBV4-2
D: TRBD2
J: TRBJ2-1
DNA: TGTGCCAGCAGCCAAGATCAGTCCGGGGGGGACTACAATGAGCAGTTCTTC
CDR3: CASSQDQSGGDYNEQFF

size: NA
V: TRBV6-2/TRBV6-3
D: NA
J: TRBJ2-2
DNA: TGTGCCAGCAGTCCCGCCACCCCCAAGGGCACCGGGGAGCTGTTTTTT
CDR3: CASSPATPKGTGELFF

size: NA
V: TRBV4-1
D: TRBD1
J: TRBJ2-3
DNA: TGCGCCAGCAGCCAAGCCGCAGGGGGCATAGATACGCAGTATTTT
CDR3: CASSQAAGGIDTQYF

size: many
V: TRBV20-1
D: NA
J: TRBJ2-1
DNA: TGCAGTGCTAGCCGGGGTCTGAGCTCCTACAATGAGCAGTTCTTC
CDR3: CSASRGLSSYNEQFF

size: few
V: TRBV5-5
D: TRBD1
J: TRBJ1-6
DNA: TGTGCCAGCAGCCAGGCCCGGGACAGGGGTTCACCCCTCCACTTT
CDR3: CASSQARDRGSPLHF

size: many
V: TRBV2
D: NA
J: TRBJ2-2
DNA: TGTGCCAGCAGTGAAGCCCGTAGAAACACCGGGGAGCTGTTTTTT
CDR3: CASSEARRNTGELFF

size: many
V: TRBV20-1
D: TRBD1
J: TRBJ1-2
DNA: TGCAGTGCTAGAAAGCCTGGGACAGGCATAGCTAACTATGGCTACACCTTC
CDR3: CSARKPGTGIANYGYTF

size: few
V: TRBV28
D: TRBD1
J: TRBJ2-2
DNA: TGTGCCAGCAGTTTAATTGGGGTCGGACAGGGAGCCGGGGAGCTGTTTTTT
CDR3: CASSLIGVGQGAGELFF

size: many
V: TRBV29-1
D: NA
J: TRBJ2-3
DNA: TGCAGCGTCACTGACGGCACAGATACGCAGTATTTT
CDR3: CSVTDGTDTQYF

size: NA
V: TRBV14
D: TRBD2
J: TRBJ2-5
DNA: TGTGCCAGCAGCTTATCTTTTAGCGGGGGGACCCAGTACTTC
CDR3: CASSLSFSGGTQYF

size: NA
V: TRBV27
D: NA
J: TRBJ1-4
DNA: TGTGCCAGCAGTTTAGGAGGAGGCGGGGTAGGGCGAGAAAAACTGTTTTTT
CDR3: CASSLGGGGVGREKLFF

size: NA
V: TRBV10-3
D: NA
J: TRBJ1-1
DNA: TGTGCCATCAGTGCTGACAGGCGCTCCTTGAACACTGAAGCTTTCTTT
CDR3: CAISADRRSLNTEAFF

size: NA
V: TRBV15
D: TRBD1
J: TRBJ2-7
DNA: TGTGCCACCAGCCTACGGGACAGTAGCTACGAGCAGTACTTC
CDR3: CATSLRDSSYEQYF

size: NA
V: TRBV27
D: NA
J: TRBJ2-7
DNA: TGTGCCAGCAGTCTGCAAGAAGGTGTCTACGAGCAGTACTTC
CDR3: CASSLQEGVYEQYF

size: NA
V: TRBV2
D: NA
J: TRBJ2-5
DNA: TGTGCCAGCAGTGAAGTTGGGGCAGTACAAGAGACCCAGTACTTC
CDR3: CASSEVGAVQETQYF

size: few
V: TRBV11-2
D: TRBD2
J: TRBJ2-7
DNA: TGTGCCAGCAGCTCCGGCCGGGGGGGGGGAAGCTCCTACGAGCAGTACTTC
CDR3: CASSSGRGGGSSYEQYF

size: few
V: TRBV6-1
D: NA
J: TRBJ1-6
DNA: TGTGCCAGCAGTCGAGCCGGGCAGCAAGGAGGCTATAATTCACCCCTCCACTTT
CDR3: CASSRAGQQGGYNSPLHF

size: many
V: TRBV3-1
D: TRBD1
J: TRBJ1-2
DNA: TGTGCCAGCGGACGGGACAGTCGCTTTGGCTACACCTTC
CDR3: CASGRDSRFGYTF

size: few
V: TRBV20-1
D: NA
J: TRBJ1-4
DNA: TGCAGTGCTAGAGTAGATGTGGGGGCCGAAAAACTGTTTTTT
CDR3: CSARVDVGAEKLFF